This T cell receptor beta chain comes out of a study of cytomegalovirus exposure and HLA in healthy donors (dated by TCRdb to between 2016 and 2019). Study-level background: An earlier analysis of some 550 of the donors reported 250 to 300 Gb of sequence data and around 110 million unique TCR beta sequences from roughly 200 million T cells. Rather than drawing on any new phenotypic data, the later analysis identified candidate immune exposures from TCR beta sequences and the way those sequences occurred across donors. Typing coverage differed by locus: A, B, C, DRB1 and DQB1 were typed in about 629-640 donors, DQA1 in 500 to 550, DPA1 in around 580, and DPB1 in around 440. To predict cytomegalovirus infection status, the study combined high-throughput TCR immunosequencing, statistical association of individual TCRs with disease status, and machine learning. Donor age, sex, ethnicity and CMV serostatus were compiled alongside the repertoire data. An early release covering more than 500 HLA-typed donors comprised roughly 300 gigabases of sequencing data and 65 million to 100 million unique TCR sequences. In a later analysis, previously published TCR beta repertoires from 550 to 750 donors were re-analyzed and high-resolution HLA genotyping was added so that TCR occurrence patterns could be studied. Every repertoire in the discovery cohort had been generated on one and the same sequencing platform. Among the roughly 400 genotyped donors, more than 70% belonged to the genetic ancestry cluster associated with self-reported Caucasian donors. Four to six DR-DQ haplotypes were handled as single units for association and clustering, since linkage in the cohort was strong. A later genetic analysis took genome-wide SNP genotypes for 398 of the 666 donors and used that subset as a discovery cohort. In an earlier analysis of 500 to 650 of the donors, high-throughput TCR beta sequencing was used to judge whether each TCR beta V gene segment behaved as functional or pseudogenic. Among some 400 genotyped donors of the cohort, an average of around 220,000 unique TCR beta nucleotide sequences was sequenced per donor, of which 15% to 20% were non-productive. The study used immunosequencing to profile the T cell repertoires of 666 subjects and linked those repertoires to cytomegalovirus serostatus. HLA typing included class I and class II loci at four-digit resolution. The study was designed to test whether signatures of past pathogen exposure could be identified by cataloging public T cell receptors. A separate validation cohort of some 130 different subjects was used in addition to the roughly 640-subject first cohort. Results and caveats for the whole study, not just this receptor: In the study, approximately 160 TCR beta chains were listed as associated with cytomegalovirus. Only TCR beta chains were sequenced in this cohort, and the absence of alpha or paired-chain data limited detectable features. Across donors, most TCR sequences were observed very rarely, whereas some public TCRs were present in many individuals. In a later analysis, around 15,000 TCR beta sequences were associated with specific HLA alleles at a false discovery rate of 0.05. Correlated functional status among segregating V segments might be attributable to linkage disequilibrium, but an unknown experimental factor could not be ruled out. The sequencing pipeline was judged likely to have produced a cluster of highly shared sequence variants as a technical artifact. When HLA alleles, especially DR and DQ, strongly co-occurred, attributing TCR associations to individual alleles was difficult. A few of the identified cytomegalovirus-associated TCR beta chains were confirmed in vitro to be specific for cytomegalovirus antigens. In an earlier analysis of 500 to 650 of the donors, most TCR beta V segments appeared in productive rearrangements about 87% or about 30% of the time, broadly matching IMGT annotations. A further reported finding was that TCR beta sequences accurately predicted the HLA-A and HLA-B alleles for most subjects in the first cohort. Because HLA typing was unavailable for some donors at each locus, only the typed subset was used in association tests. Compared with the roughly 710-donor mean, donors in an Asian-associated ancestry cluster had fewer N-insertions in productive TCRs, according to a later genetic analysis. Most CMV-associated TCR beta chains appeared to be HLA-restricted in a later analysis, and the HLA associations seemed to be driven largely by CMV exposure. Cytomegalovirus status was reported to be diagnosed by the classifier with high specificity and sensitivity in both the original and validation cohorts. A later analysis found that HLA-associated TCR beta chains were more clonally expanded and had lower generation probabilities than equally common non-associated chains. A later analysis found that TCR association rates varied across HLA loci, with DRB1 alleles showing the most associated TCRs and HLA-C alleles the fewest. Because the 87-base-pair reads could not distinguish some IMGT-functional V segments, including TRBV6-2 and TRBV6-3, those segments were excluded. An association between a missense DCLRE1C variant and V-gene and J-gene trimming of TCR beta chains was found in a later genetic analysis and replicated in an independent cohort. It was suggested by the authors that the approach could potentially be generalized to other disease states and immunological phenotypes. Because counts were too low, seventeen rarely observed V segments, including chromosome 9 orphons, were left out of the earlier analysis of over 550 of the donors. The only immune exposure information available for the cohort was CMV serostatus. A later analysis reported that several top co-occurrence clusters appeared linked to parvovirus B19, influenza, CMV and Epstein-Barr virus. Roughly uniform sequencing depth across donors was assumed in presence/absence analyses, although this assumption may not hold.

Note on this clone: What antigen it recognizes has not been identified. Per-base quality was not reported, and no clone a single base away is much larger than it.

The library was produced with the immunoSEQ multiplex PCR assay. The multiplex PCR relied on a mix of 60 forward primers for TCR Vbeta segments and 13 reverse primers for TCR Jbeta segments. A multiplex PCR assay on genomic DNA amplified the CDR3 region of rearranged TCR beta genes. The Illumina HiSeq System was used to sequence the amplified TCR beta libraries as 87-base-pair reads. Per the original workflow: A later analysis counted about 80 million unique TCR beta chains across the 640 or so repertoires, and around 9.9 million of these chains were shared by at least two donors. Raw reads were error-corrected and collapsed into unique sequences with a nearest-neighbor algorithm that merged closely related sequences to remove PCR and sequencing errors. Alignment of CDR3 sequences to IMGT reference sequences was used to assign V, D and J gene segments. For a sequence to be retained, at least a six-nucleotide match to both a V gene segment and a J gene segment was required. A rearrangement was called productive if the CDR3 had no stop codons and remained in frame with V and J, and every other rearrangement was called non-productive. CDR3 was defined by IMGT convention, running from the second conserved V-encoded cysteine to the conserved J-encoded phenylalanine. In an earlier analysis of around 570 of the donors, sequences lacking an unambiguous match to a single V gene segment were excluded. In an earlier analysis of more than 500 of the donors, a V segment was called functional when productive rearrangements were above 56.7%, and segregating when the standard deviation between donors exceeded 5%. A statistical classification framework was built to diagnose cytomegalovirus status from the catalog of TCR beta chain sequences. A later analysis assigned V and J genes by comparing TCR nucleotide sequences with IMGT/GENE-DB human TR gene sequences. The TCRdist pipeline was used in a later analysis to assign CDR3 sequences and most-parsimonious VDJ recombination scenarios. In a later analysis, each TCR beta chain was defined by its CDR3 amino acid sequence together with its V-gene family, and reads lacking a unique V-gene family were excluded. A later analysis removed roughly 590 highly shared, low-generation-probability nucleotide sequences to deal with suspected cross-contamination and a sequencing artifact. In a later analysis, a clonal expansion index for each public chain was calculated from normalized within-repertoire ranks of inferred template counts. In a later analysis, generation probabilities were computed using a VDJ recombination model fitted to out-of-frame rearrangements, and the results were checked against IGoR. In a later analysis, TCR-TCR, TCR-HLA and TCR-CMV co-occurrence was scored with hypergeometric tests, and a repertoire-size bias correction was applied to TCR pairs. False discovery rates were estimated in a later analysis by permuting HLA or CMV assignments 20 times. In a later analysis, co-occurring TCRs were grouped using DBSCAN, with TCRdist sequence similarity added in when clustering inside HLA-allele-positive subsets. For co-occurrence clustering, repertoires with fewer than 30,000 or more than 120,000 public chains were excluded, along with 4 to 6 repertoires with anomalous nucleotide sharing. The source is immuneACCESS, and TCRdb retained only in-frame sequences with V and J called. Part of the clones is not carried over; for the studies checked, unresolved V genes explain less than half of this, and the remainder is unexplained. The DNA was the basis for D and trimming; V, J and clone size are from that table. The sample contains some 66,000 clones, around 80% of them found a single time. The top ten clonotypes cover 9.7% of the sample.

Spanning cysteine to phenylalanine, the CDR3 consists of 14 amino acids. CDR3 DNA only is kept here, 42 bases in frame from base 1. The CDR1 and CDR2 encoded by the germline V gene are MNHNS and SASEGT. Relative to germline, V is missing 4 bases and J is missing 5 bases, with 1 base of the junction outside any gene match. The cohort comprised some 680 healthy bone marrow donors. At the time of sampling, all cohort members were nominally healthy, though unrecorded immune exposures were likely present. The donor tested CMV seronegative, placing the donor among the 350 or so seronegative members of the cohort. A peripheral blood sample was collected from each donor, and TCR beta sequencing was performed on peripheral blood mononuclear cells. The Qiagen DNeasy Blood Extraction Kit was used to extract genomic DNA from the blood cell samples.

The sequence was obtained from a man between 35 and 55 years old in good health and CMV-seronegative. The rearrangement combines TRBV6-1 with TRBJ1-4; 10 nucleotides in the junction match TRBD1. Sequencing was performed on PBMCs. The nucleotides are TGTGCCAGCAGTGGGGACAGGGGAAATGAAAAACTGTTTTTT. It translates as CASSGDRGNEKLFF.